The source of this TCR beta chain is a study of monozygotic twins with inflammatory bowel disease. Germline V lookup: CDR1 SQVTM, CDR2 ANQGSEA. This CDR3 contains 13 residues. TCRdb reprocessed the 5' RACE reads, with one entry per CDR3 protein and no DNA. The repertoire table contains more than 95,000 distinct CDR3 sequences. The sample was blood. The rearrangement joins TRBV29-1 to TRBJ2-7; checking the TCRdb D call of TRBD2 is not possible without DNA. The source of this sequence is a human donor with ulcerative colitis or Crohn's disease, or a healthy co-twin of an affected twin (not recorded which). The CDR3 is CSVYTAGVGEQYF.